Included here is one TCR beta chain sequence, with context. These data come from a study of cytomegalovirus exposure and HLA in healthy donors. This CDR3 has 14 amino acids. V gave up 0 bases and J gave up 6 bases, with 9 bases separating them. The germline V gene encodes CDR1 LGHNA and CDR2 YNFKEQ. It was with 60 Vbeta and 13 Jbeta primers that the PCR ran. This table comes from immunoSEQ multiplex PCR, and its TCRdb copy is limited to in-frame clones, with some not included. The sample lists 150,000 or so clones, 70% occurring once. The sequence came from an older woman in good health and CMV-seropositive. Sequenced input: PBMCs. The chain carries TRBV4-2 and TRBJ1-5; D may be TRBD1 (6 bases). This CDR3 is CASSQEGGAQPQHF. DNA of the CDR3: TGTGCCAGCAGCCAAGAAGGGGGGGCTCAGCCCCAGCATTTT.